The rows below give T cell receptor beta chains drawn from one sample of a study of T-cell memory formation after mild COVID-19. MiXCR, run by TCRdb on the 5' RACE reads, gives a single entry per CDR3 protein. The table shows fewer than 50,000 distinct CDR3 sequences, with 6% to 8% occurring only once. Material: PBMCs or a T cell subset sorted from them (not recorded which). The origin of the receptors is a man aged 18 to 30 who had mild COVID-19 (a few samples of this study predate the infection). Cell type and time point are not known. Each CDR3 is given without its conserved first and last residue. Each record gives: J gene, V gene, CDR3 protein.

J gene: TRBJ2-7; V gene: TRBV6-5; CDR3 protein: ASSYSGGDYEQY
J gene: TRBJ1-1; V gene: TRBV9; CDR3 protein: ASSADTDTEAF
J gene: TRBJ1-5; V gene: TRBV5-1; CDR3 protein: ASSLEGAKGYLLRNQPQH
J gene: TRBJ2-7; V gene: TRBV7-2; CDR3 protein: ASSFDRGPSYEQY
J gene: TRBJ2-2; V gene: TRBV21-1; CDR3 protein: ASRNCCPGELF
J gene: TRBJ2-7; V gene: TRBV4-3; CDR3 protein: ASSQGGLAHEQY
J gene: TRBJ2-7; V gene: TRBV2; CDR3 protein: ASTPGSIYEQY
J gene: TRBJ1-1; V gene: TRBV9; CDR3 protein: ASSVETGDTEAF
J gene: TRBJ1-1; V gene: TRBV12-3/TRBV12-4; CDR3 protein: ASSLPNSRGRTEAF
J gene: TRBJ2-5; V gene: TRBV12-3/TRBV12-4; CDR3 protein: ASSPGQVETQY
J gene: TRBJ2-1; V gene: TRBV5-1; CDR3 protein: ASSLEDPAYNEQF
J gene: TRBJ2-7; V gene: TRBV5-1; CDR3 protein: ASSLGPSREQY
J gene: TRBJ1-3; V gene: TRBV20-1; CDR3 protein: SAQTGTRNTIY
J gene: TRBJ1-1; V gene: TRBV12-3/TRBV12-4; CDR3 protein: ASSPQGPRSEAF
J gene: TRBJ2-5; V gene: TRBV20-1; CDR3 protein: SAKSGGQETQY
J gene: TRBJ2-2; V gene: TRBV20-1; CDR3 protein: SARQATGELF
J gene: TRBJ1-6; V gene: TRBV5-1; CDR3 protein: ASSLGVYGNSPLH
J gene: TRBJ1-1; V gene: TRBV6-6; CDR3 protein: ASSPQGRGVSEAF
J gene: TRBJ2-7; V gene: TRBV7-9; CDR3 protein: ASSSPTGLGHYEQY
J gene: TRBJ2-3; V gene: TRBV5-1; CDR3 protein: ASTPGAGTFSTDTQY